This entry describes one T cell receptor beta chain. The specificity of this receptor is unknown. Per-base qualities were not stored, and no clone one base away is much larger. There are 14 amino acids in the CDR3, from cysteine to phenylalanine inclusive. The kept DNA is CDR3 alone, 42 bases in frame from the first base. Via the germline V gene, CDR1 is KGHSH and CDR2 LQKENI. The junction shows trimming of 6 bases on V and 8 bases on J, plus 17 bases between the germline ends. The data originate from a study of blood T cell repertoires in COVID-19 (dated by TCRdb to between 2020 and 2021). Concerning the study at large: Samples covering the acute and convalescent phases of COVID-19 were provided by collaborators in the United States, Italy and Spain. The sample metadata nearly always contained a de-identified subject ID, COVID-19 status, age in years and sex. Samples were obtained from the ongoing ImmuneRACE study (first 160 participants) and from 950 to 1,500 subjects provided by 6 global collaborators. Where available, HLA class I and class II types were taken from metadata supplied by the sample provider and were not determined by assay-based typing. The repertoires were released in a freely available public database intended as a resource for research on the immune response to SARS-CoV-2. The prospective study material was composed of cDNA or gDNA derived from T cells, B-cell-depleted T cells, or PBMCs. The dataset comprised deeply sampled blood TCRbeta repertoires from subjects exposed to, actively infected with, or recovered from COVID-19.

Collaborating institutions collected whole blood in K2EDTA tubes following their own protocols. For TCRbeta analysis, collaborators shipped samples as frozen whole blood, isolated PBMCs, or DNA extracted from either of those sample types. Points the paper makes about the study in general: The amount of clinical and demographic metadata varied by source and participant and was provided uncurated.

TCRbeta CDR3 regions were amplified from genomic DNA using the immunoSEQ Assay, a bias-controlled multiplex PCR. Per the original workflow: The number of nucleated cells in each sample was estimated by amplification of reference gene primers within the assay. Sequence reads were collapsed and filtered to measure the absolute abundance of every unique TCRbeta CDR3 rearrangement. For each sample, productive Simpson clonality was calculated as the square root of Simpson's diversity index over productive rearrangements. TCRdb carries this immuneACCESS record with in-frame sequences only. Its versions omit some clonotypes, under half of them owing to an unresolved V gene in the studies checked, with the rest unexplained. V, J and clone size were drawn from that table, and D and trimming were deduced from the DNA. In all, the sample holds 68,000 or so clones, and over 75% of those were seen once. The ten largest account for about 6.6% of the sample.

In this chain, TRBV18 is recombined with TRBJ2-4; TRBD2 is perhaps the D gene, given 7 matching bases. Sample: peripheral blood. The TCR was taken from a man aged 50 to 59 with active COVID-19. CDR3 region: CASSLGGAQDIQYF. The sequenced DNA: TGTGCCAGCTCTTTAGGGGGGGCGCAGGACATTCAGTACTTC.